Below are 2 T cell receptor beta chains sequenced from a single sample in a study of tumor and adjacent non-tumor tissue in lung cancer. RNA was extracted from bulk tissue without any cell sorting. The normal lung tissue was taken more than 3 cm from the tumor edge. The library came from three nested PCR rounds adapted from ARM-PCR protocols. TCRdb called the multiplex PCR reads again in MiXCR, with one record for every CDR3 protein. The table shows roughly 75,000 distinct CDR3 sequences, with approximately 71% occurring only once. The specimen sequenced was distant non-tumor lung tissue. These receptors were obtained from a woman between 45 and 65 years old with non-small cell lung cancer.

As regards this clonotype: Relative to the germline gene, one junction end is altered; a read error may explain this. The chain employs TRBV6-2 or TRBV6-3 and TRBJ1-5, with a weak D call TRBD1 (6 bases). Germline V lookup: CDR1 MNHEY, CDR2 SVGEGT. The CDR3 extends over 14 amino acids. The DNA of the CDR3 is TGTGCCAGTAGTAAGGGACAAACTAATCAGCACCAGCATTTT. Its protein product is CASSKGQTNQHQHF.

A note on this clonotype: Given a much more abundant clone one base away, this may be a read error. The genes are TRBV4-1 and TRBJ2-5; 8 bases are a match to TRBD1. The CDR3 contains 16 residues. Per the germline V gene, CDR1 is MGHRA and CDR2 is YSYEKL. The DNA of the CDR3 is TGCACCAGCAGCCAAGCGGCCAGGGGGCAAGGAGAGACCCAGTACTTC. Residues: CTSSQAARGQGETQYF.